These 9 T cell receptor beta chains share one sample of origin, sequenced in a study of long-term antiretroviral therapy in people with HIV. Researchers ran immunoSEQ v3.0 at survey level. Generated by immunoSEQ multiplex PCR, the TCRdb table keeps only in-frame clones and is missing some. The sample lists about 20,000 clones, 80% to 95% occurring once. The specimen was unsorted PBMCs, collected 4.4 years after starting antiretroviral therapy. These receptors came from a woman in her fifties or sixties with HIV.

This clone was detected a few times. The chain carries TRBV7-2 and TRBJ2-3; D gene uncertain. This CDR3 has 14 amino acids. With 1 base removed from V and 6 bases from J, the gap between germline ends came to 11 bases. CDR1 is SGHTA, CDR2 FQGNSA, per germline. The CDR3 sequence is CASSLEFVADTQYF. DNA of the CDR3: TGTGCCAGCAGCTTAGAGTTTGTTGCGGATACGCAGTATTTT.

The rearrangement joins TRBV9 to TRBJ1-1; 9 bases align to TRBD1. The germline gives CDR1 SGDLS, CDR2 YYNGEE. The CDR3 length is 15 residues. With V trimmed by 0 bases and J by 6 bases, 6 bases remained unmatched. The CDR3 bases are TGTGCCAGCAGCGTAGACGGGGACAGGGTGGCTGAAGCTTTCTTT. Translated: CASSVDGDRVAEAFF.

This rearrangement joins TRBV7-2 to TRBJ1-3; no clear D. Germline V gives CDR1 SGHTA, CDR2 FQGNSA. The V end was cut by 5 bases, the J end by 0 bases, with 11 bases between. The CDR3 length is 15 residues. CDR3 residues: CASSLGPASGNTIYF. CDR3 bases: TGTGCCAGCAGCCTAGGACCGGCCTCTGGAAACACCATATATTTT. The full variable domain, rest sourced from reference TRBV7-2 and TRBJ1-3, is GAGVSQSPSNKVTEKGKDVELRCDPISGHTALYWYRQSLGQGLEFLIYFQGNSAPDKSGLPSDRFSAERTGGSVSTLTIQRTQQEDSAVYLCASSLGPASGNTIYFGEGSWLTVV.

J is TRBJ1-5 and V is TRBV5-6; D is unclear. The CDR3 has 13 residues. Germline CDR1 and CDR2: SGHDT and YYEEEE. The germline V and J ends were trimmed by 3 bases and 9 bases, with 13 bases remaining between them. CDR3 region: CASSYNIGPPQHF. The CDR3 region has the DNA TGTGCCAGCAGCTATAATATCGGTCCGCCCCAGCATTTT.

The J gene is TRBJ2-7, the V gene TRBV11-2; D not resolved. The CDR3 covers 19 residues. CDR1 and CDR2 (germline): SGHAT, FQNNGV. Between the trimmed V and J ends, which lost 5 bases and 1 base, there was a span of 27 bases. As DNA, the CDR3 is TGTGCCAGCAGCCCAATAGTCGGCGTTGGTGGAGAAAAATCCTACGAGCAGTACTTC. As protein: CASSPIVGVGGEKSYEQYF.

The chain has TRBV10-3 and TRBJ1-2; D not certain. The CDR3 length is 15 residues. Germline V gives CDR1 ENHRY, CDR2 SYGVKD. Trimming removed 0 bases at V and 0 bases at J, with 8 bases between. CDR3 bases: TGTGCCATCAGTGAGTCAGTCGGGGCTAACTATGGCTACACCTTC. Translating gives CAISESVGANYGYTF.

The chain links TRBV11-2 to TRBJ2-2, with 10 bases identical to TRBD2. This CDR3 has 18 residues. Germline V gene data show CDR1 as SGHAT and CDR2 as FQNNGV. The J segment lost 0 bases and the V segment lost 4 bases, leaving 8 bases of the junction unmatched. CDR3 in amino acids: CASSSPLAGVANTGELFF. The CDR3 DNA reads TGTGCCAGCAGCTCCCCTCTAGCGGGGGTCGCGAACACCGGGGAGCTGTTTTTT.

The chain carries TRBV15 and TRBJ1-2; D gene unclear. This CDR3 is built from 14 residues. Trimming removed 0 bases at V and 8 bases at J, with 13 bases between. CDR1 and CDR2 (germline): LNHNV, YYDKDF (reference sequence). The CDR3 is CATSRDGGIQGYTF. DNA for the CDR3: TGTGCCACCAGCAGAGATGGAGGAATACAGGGCTACACCTTC.

The chain is built from TRBV19 and TRBJ1-1; unclear D gene. CDR1 and CDR2 from the germline V gene are LNHDA and SQIVND (reference sequence). The CDR3 loop spans 11 amino acids. Trimming took off 7 bases at V and 1 base at J, with 4 bases between the two ends. The CDR3 DNA reads as TGTGCCAGTACAGGGAACACTGAAGCTTTCTTT. This codes for CASTGNTEAFF.